These 29 T cell receptor beta chains originate from one sample sequenced in a study of blood T cell repertoires in COVID-19. TCRdb's table, derived via immunoSEQ multiplex PCR, lists solely in-frame clones and lacks some. The repertoire includes some 120,000 clones, roughly 83% of them detected once, and around a third sits in the top ten. The sample taken for sequencing was peripheral blood. These receptors were collected from a man aged 40-49 years with active or convalescent COVID-19.

Only one count was recorded for this clone. This chain uses TRBV7-9 with TRBJ1-2, with D perhaps TRBD1 (5 bases). Germline V gene lookup returns CDR1 SEHNR and CDR2 FQNEAQ (reference sequence). V shed 5 bases and J shed 7 bases, with 14 bases lying between them. The CDR3 runs to 13 residues. The CDR3: CASSPDSWVGYTF. The CDR3 DNA reads as TGTGCCAGCAGCCCCGACAGTTGGGTTGGCTACACCTTC.

At least ten counts were recorded for this clone. The J gene is TRBJ2-7, the V gene TRBV3-1 (or the pseudogene TRBV3-2); 14 bases align to TRBD2. This CDR3 comprises 18 residues. The germline V gene has CDR1 LGHDT and CDR2 YNNKEL (reference sequence). Unmatched junction bases numbered 8, after V lost 4 bases and J lost 0 bases. The CDR3 loop reads CASSLNRLAGGPSYEQYF. The CDR3 nucleotides are TGTGCCAGCAGCCTGAACAGACTAGCGGGAGGGCCCTCCTACGAGCAGTACTTC.

The chain uses TRBV12-5 and TRBJ1-6, with TRBD1 as a possible D gene (5 bases). This CDR3 has 13 residues. Per the germline V gene, CDR1 is LGHNT and CDR2 is FRNRAP. Trimming stripped 6 bases from V and 9 bases from J, with 12 bases between. The chain's CDR3 is CASGDQTGSPLHF. The CDR3 nucleotides read TGTGCTAGTGGCGACCAAACAGGTTCACCCCTCCACTTT.

The V and J genes are TRBV5-1 and TRBJ1-3; TRBD1 aligns across 7 bases. CDR3 size: 14 residues. V was pared by 4 bases and J by 5 bases, with 6 bases of the junction left unmatched. The V gene's germline CDR1 is SGHRS and CDR2 YFSETQ. DNA of the CDR3: TGCGCCAGCAGCCCGGGACAGACCCGAAACACCATATATTTT. It yields the protein CASSPGQTRNTIYF.

This clone was seen once. CDR3 nucleotides: TGTGCCATCAGTGAAGCTAGCGGTTACAATGAGCAGTTCTTC. It translates to CAISEASGYNEQFF. V and J are TRBV10-3 and TRBJ2-1; 7 bases line up with TRBD2. The germline gives CDR1 ENHRY, CDR2 SYGVKD. Germline trimming cut 3 bases from V and 4 bases from J; bases unmatched to any gene: 3. The CDR3 loop spans 14 amino acids.

V gene TRBV6-6 combines with J gene TRBJ1-2, with a weak D call TRBD1 (5 bases). The CDR3 totals 14 residues. V was trimmed by 0 bases and J by 7 bases, leaving 12 bases between them. Germline V CDR1 and CDR2: MNHNY, SVGAGI (reference sequence). This chain's CDR3 is CASSYSTGERGYTF. The CDR3 nucleotides are TGTGCCAGCAGTTACTCGACGGGGGAGCGTGGCTACACCTTC.

This chain connects TRBV4-1 to TRBJ2-1, with 9 bases that match TRBD2. The CDR3 consists of 16 residues. Germline V gene sequence: CDR1 MGHRA, CDR2 YSYEKL. Trimming took 4 bases from V and 8 from J; bases not matched to a gene: 12. The CDR3 region is CASSRKVAGEADEQFF. As DNA, the CDR3 is TGCGCCAGCAGCCGCAAAGTAGCGGGAGAAGCCGATGAGCAGTTCTTC.

There are a few counts of this clone. The CDR3 loop reads CASTLTWTGGNEKLFF. The CDR3 nucleotides are TGTGCCAGCACCCTTACTTGGACAGGGGGAAATGAAAAACTGTTTTTT. The genes are TRBV27 and TRBJ1-4, with 10 bases identical to TRBD1. The CDR3 covers 16 residues. Germline trimming cut 7 bases from V and 5 bases from J; bases unmatched to any gene: 10. Germline assignment: CDR1 MNHEY and CDR2 SMNVEV (reference sequence).

This clone occurred a few times. This sequence joins TRBV7-3 and TRBJ2-2, with TRBD2 as a possible D gene (6 bases). This CDR3 is built from 15 residues. Trimming stripped 1 base from V and 6 bases from J, with 12 bases between. CDR1 is SGHTA and CDR2 is FQGTGA in the germline V gene. The CDR3 DNA follows: TGTGCCAGCAGCTTAAAGTTTGGGGACTCCGGGGAGCTGTTTTTT. Translated: CASSLKFGDSGELFF.

The chain recombines TRBV7-9 with TRBJ2-3; D uncertain. Trimming removed 3 bases from V and 0 bases from J, with 4 bases in between. The CDR3 sequence is 13 residues long. CDR1 SEHNR and CDR2 FQNEAQ come from the germline V gene (reference sequence). The chain's CDR3 is CASSFPSTDTQYF. Written as DNA, the CDR3 is TGTGCCAGCAGCTTCCCTAGCACAGATACGCAGTATTTT. Combining the CDR3 with reference TRBV7-9 and TRBJ2-3 gives the whole variable domain DTGVSQNPRHKITKRGQNVTFRCDPISEHNRLYWYRQTLGQGPEFLTYFQNEAQLEKSRLLSDRFSAERPKGSFSTLEIQRTEQGDSAMYLCASSFPSTDTQYFGPGTRLTVL.

The J gene is TRBJ2-5, the V gene TRBV6-5, with 9 bases that match TRBD1. The CDR3 loop spans 15 amino acids. The germline V gene has CDR1 MNHEY and CDR2 SVGAGI. The V gene end was trimmed by 7 bases and the J gene end by 4 bases; junction bases not matched to a gene: 10. The CDR3: CASKTGTGKGETQYF. CDR3 nucleotides: TGTGCCAGCAAGACAGGGACAGGGAAGGGAGAGACCCAGTACTTC.

V usage is TRBV5-1 and J usage is TRBJ1-1; D perhaps matches TRBD1 (6 bases). From germline, CDR1 is SGHRS and CDR2 YFSETQ. The V and J ends lost 0 bases and 4 bases respectively, with 10 bases between them. The CDR3 totals 14 residues. The CDR3 sequence: CASSLARGATEAFF. CDR3 in DNA: TGCGCCAGCAGCTTGGCCAGGGGTGCCACTGAAGCTTTCTTT.

The J gene is TRBJ1-3, the V gene TRBV3-1 (or the pseudogene TRBV3-2); the match to TRBD1 covers 7 bases. V trimming: 2 bases; J trimming: 2 bases; junction bases outside the gene matches: 6. Germline loops: CDR1 LGHDT, CDR2 YNNKEL (reference sequence). This CDR3 contains 16 residues. DNA for the CDR3: TGTGCCAGCAGCCAACCCCGAACAGGGGCTGGAAACACCATATATTTT. The encoded protein is CASSQPRTGAGNTIYF.

The J gene is TRBJ2-3, the V gene TRBV3-1 (or the pseudogene TRBV3-2), with TRBD2 matching over 7 bases. The CDR3 spans 15 residues. J gave up 0 bases and V 2 bases, and 2 bases lay outside the gene matches. Germline CDR1 reads LGHDT; CDR2 reads YNNKEL (reference sequence). The CDR3 loop reads CASSQSGVSTDTQYF. In DNA form, the CDR3 reads TGTGCCAGCAGCCAAAGCGGGGTGAGCACAGATACGCAGTATTTT.

V gene TRBV6-5 combines with J gene TRBJ1-2, with D tentatively TRBD1 (5 bases). Per germline, CDR1 MNHEY and CDR2 SVGAGI. The V end lost 8 bases, the J end lost 5 bases, and 15 bases lay between the germline ends. The CDR3 sequence is 13 residues long. This CDR3 reads CASRPGENYGYTF. CDR3 nucleotides: TGTGCCAGCCGCCCGGGGGAAAATTATGGCTACACCTTC.

This clone came up once. J is TRBJ2-1 and V is TRBV11-1, with no clear D. Between the trimmed V and J ends, which lost 4 bases and 4 bases, there was a span of 8 bases. The CDR3 contains 13 residues. Germline values: CDR1 SGHAT, CDR2 FQDESV (reference sequence). CDR3 sequence: CASSSDTYNEQFF. CDR3 nucleotides: TGTGCCAGCAGCTCCGACACATACAATGAGCAGTTCTTC.

Concerning this clone: This CDR3 is also generated by other DNA sequences in the sample. The gene calls are TRBV12-5 and TRBJ1-2; no clear D gene. This CDR3 region has 12 residues. Looked up from germline, CDR1 is LGHNT and CDR2 is FRNRAP. Trimming left V 4 bases short and J 2 bases short, with 5 bases between. Here the CDR3 DNA reads TGTGCTAGTGGTTACTCCAACTATGGCTACACCTTC. Protein sequence: CASGYSNYGYTF.

The genes are TRBV6-5 and TRBJ1-1; no clear D. V shed 0 bases and J shed 0 bases, with 5 bases lying between them. Germline CDR1 and CDR2: MNHEY and SVGAGI. CDR3 length: 14 amino acids. CDR3 region: CASSYSTVNTEAFF. For the CDR3, the DNA is TGTGCCAGCAGTTACTCTACAGTGAACACTGAAGCTTTCTTT.

The chain carries TRBV5-1 and TRBJ1-5; no clear D. The V gene lost 3 bases and the J gene lost 2 bases, with 9 bases spanning the gap. This CDR3 has 14 residues. CDR1 and CDR2 from the germline V gene are SGHRS and YFSETQ. The CDR3 here is CASSSGEGNQPQHF. The CDR3 DNA follows: TGCGCCAGCAGCTCCGGGGAAGGCAATCAGCCCCAGCATTTT.

The J gene is TRBJ2-3, the V gene TRBV5-5; maybe TRBD1 (5 bases). This CDR3 is 15 amino acids long. The germline gives CDR1 SGHKS, CDR2 YYEKEE (reference sequence). Trimming cost V 5 bases and J 2 bases, with 15 bases left between them. The DNA of the CDR3 is TGTGCCAGCAGTGGGGCAGGCCTCTCCACAGATACGCAGTATTTT. Its translation is CASSGAGLSTDTQYF.

This chain joins TRBV18 and TRBJ2-5; D is possibly TRBD1 (5 bases). The CDR3 consists of 13 residues. From germline, CDR1 is KGHSH and CDR2 LQKENI. V gave up 2 bases and J gave up 5 bases, with 9 bases separating them. CDR3 sequence reads: CASSPNAGETQYF. In nucleotides, the CDR3 is TGTGCCAGCTCACCAAACGCAGGGGAGACCCAGTACTTC. Based on the CDR3 plus reference TRBV18 and TRBJ2-5, the full variable domain is NAGVMQNPRHLVRRRGQEARLRCSPMKGHSHVYWYRQLPEEGLKFMVYLQKENIIDESGMPKERFSAEFPKEGPSILRIQQVVRGDSAAYFCASSPNAGETQYFGPGTRLLVL.

The rearrangement joins TRBV9 to TRBJ1-1; 8 bases line up with TRBD1. Germline V gene sequence: CDR1 SGDLS, CDR2 YYNGEE. The J segment lost 5 bases and the V segment lost 3 bases, leaving 3 bases of the junction unmatched. The CDR3 is 13 residues long. The DNA for the CDR3 is TGTGCCAGCAGCGACCGGGACAGGACTGAAGCTTTCTTT. Encoded protein: CASSDRDRTEAFF.

This clone is a singleton in its sample. The rearrangement links TRBV28 to TRBJ1-5, with D possibly being TRBD1 (6 bases). The V gene lost 9 bases and the J gene lost 3 bases, with 21 bases spanning the gap. The CDR3 extends over 16 amino acids. Looked up from germline, CDR1 is MDHEN and CDR2 is SYDVKM. The DNA for the CDR3 is TGTGCCAGTTCGACGAGAGAGGGGACATTCAATCAGCCCCAGCATTTT. Translated, it gives CASSTREGTFNQPQHF.

V and J are TRBV18 and TRBJ2-7; D uncertain. The CDR3 is 13 residues long. CDR1 and CDR2 (germline): KGHSH, LQKENI. The V end lost 1 base, the J end lost 1 base, and 5 bases lay between the germline ends. CDR3 sequence (DNA): TGTGCCAGCTCACCACGCAGTTCCTACGAGCAGTACTTC. This encodes CASSPRSSYEQYF.

The V call is TRBV12-5, the J call TRBJ1-1; D perhaps matches TRBD1 (5 bases). This CDR3 contains 14 residues. Germline lookup yields CDR1 LGHNT and CDR2 FRNRAP. Trimming removed 6 bases from V and 5 bases from J, with 16 bases in between. Here the CDR3 DNA reads TGTGCTAGTGGCCCTTCAGGGTGGGGTACTGAAGCTTTCTTT. This gives the protein CASGPSGWGTEAFF.

The chain uses TRBV7-9 and TRBJ1-1; D gene uncertain. CDR3 length: 15 amino acids. Germline V gene sequence: CDR1 SEHNR, CDR2 FQNEAQ (reference sequence). V was pared by 5 bases and J by 2 bases, with 15 bases between. CDR3 loop: CASSPGMSTNTEAFF. The CDR3 DNA reads TGTGCCAGCAGCCCCGGGATGAGCACTAACACTGAAGCTTTCTTT.

The chain uses TRBV10-3 and TRBJ1-2; D unresolved. Germline lookup yields CDR1 ENHRY and CDR2 SYGVKD. The CDR3 has 14 residues. The germline V and J ends were trimmed by 7 bases and 0 bases, with 12 bases remaining between them. The DNA of the CDR3 is TGTGCCATCACGGCACAGAAATCTAACTATGGCTACACCTTC. As protein: CAITAQKSNYGYTF.

This chain joins TRBV18 and TRBJ2-1, with 7 bases that match TRBD2. There are 15 residues in the CDR3. The germline gives CDR1 KGHSH, CDR2 LQKENI. V trimming: 3 bases; J trimming: 7 bases; junction bases outside the gene matches: 9. CDR3 protein: CASSPSLAVGNEQFF. The CDR3 DNA sequence: TGTGCCAGCTCACCTTCCCTAGCGGTAGGAAATGAGCAGTTCTTC. Filled out from reference TRBV18 and TRBJ2-1, the complete variable domain reads NAGVMQNPRHLVRRRGQEARLRCSPMKGHSHVYWYRQLPEEGLKFMVYLQKENIIDESGMPKERFSAEFPKEGPSILRIQQVVRGDSAAYFCASSPSLAVGNEQFFGPGTRLTVL.

This clone was detected a few times. V and J are TRBV6-6 and TRBJ2-1; TRBD1 aligns across 7 bases. This CDR3 region has 14 residues. Trimming took 2 bases from V and 8 from J; bases not matched to a gene: 6. Germline V gene data show CDR1 as MNHNY and CDR2 as SVGAGI (reference sequence). The CDR3 loop reads CASSYPGTEDEQFF. The CDR3 nucleotides are TGTGCCAGCAGTTACCCCGGGACAGAAGATGAGCAGTTCTTC.